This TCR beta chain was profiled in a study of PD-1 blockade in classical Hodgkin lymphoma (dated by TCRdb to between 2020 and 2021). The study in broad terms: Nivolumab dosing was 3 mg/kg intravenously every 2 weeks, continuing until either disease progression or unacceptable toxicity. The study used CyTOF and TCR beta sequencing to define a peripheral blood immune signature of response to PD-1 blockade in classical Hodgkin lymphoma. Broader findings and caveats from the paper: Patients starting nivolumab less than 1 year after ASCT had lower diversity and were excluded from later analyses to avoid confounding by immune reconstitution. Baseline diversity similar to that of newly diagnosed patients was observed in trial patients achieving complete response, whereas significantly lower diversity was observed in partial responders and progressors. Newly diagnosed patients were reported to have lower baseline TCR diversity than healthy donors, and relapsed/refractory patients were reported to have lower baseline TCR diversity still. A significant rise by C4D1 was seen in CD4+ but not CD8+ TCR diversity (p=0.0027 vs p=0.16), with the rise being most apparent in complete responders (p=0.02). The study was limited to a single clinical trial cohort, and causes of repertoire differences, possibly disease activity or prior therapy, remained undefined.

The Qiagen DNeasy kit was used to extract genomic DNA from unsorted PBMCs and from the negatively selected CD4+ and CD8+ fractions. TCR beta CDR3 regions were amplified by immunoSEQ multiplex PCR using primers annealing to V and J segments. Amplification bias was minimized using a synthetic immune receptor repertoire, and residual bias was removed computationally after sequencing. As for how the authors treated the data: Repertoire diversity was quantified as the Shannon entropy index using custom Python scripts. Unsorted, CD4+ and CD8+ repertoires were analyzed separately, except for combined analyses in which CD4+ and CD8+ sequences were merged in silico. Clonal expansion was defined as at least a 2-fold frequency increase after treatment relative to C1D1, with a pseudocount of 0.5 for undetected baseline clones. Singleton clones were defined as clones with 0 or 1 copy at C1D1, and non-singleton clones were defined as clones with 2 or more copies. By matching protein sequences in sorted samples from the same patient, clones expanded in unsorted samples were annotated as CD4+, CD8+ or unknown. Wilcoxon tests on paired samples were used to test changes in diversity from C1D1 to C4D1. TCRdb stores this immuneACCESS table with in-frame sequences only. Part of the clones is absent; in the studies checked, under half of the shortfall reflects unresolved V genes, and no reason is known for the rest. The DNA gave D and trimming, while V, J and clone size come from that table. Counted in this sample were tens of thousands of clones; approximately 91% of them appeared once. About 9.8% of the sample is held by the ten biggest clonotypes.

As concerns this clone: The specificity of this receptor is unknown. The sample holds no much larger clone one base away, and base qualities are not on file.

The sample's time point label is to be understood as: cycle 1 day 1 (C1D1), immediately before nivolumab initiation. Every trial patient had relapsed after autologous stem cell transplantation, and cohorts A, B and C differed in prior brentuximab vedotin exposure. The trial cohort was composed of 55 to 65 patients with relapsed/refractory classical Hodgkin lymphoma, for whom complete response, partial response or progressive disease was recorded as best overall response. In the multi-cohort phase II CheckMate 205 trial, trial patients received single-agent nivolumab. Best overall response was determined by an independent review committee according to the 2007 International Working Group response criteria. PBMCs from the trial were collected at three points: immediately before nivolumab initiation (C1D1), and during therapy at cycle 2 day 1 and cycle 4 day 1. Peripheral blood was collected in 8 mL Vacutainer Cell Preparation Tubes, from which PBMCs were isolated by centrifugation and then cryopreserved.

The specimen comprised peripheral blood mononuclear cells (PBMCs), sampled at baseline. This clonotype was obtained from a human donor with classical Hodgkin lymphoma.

CDR3 loop: CATTSRALGSPLHF. In nucleotide form, the sequence is TGTGCCACGACATCTCGGGCCTTGGGTTCACCCCTCCACTTT. The chain links TRBV13 with TRBJ1-6; there is no confident call for the D gene. The CDR3 numbers 14 residues from cysteine through phenylalanine. Only the CDR3 DNA is retained, 42 bases long and in frame from the first base. For CDR1 and CDR2, the germline V gene (reference sequence) lists PRHDT and FYEKMQ. A distance of 19 bases separates the germline ends of V and J, which lose 10 bases and 9 bases respectively.